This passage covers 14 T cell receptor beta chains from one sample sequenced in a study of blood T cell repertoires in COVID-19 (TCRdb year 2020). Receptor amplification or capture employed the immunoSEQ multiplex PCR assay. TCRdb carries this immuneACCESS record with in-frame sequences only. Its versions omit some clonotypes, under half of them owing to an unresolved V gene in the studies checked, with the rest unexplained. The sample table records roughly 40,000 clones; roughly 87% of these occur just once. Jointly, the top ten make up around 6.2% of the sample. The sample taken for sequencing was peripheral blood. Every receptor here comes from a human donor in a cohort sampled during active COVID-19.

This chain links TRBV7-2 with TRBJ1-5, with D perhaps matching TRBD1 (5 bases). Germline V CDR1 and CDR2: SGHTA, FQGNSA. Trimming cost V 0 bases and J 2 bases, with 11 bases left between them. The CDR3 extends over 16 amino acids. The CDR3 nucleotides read TGTGCCAGCAGCTTAGCAGGCCGGGGGGGCAATCAGCCCCAGCATTTT. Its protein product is CASSLAGRGGNQPQHF.

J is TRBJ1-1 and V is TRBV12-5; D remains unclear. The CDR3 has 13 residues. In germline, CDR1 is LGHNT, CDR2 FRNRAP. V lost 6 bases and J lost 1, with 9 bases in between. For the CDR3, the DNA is TGTGCTAGTGGCTTACGGGAGAACACTGAAGCTTTCTTT. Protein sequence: CASGLRENTEAFF.

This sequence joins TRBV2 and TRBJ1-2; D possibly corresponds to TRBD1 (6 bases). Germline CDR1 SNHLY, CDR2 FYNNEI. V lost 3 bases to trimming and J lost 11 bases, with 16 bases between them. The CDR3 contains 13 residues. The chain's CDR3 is CASSDDRMPWYTF. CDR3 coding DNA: TGTGCCAGCAGTGATGACAGGATGCCGTGGTACACCTTC.

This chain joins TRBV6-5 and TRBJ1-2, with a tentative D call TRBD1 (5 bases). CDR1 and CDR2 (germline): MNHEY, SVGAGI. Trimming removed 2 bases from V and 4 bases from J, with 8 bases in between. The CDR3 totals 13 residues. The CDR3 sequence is CASSYRGGYGYTF. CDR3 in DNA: TGTGCCAGCAGTTACCGGGGGGGCTATGGCTACACCTTC.

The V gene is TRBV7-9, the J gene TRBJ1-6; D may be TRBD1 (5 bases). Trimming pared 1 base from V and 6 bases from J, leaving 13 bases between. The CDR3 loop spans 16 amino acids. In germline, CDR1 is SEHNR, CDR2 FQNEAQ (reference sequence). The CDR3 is CASSLGGTQINSPLHF. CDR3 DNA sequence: TGTGCCAGCAGCTTAGGTGGGACTCAAATTAATTCACCCCTCCACTTT. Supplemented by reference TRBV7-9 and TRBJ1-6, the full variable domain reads DTGVSQNPRHKITKRGQNVTFRCDPISEHNRLYWYRQTLGQGPEFLTYFQNEAQLEKSRLLSDRFSAERPKGSFSTLEIQRTEQGDSAMYLCASSLGGTQINSPLHFGNGTRLTVT.

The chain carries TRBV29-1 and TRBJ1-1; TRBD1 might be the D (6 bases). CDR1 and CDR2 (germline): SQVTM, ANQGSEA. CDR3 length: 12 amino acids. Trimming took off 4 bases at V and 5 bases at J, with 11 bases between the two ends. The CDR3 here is CSVGDIGTEAFF. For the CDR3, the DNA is TGCAGCGTTGGGGACATTGGTACTGAAGCTTTCTTT. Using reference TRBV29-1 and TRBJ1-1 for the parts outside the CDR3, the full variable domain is SAVISQKPSRDICQRGTSLTIQCQVDSQVTMMFWYRQQPGQSLTLIATANQGSEATYESGFVIDKFPISRPNLTFSTLTVSNMSPEDSSIYLCSVGDIGTEAFFGQGTRLTVV.

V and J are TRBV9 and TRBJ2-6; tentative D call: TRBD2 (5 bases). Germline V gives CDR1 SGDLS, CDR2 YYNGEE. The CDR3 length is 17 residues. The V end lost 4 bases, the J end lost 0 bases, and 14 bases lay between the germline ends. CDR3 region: CASSSMGSPSGANVLTF. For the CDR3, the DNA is TGTGCCAGCAGCTCTATGGGGAGTCCCTCTGGGGCCAACGTCCTGACTTTC.

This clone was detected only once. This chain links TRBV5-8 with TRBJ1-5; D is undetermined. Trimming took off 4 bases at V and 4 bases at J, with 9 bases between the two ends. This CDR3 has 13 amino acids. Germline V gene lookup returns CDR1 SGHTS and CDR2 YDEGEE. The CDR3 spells CASSRRRNQPQHF. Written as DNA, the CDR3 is TGTGCCAGCAGCCGTCGCAGGAATCAGCCCCAGCATTTT.

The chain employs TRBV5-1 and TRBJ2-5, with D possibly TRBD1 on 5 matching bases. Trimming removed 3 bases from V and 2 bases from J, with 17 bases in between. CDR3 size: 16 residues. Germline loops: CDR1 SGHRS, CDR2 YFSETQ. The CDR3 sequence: CASSSFLDSQQETQYF. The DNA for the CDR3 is TGCGCCAGCAGCTCCTTCCTTGACAGCCAACAAGAGACCCAGTACTTC.

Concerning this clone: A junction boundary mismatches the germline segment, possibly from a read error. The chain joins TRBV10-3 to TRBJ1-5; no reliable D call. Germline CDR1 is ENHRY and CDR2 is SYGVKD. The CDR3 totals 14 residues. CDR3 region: CVISESPGNQPQHF. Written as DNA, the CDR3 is TGTGTCATCAGTGAGTCCCCTGGCAATCAGCCCCAGCATTTT.

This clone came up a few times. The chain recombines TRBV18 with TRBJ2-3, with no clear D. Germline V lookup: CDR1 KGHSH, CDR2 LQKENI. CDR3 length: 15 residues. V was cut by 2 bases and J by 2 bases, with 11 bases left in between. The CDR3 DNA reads TGTGCCAGCTCACCATTCGACACTTACACAGATACGCAGTATTTT. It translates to CASSPFDTYTDTQYF. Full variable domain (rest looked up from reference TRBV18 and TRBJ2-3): NAGVMQNPRHLVRRRGQEARLRCSPMKGHSHVYWYRQLPEEGLKFMVYLQKENIIDESGMPKERFSAEFPKEGPSILRIQQVVRGDSAAYFCASSPFDTYTDTQYFGPGTRLTVL.

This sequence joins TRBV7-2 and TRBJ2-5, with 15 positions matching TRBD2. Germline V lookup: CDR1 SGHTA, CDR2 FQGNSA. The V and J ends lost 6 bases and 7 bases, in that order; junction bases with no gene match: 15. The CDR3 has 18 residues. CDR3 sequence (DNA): TGTGCCAGCAGTCCCTGGGGACTAGCGGGGGGCGGGATCGGGACCCAGTACTTC. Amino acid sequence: CASSPWGLAGGGIGTQYF.

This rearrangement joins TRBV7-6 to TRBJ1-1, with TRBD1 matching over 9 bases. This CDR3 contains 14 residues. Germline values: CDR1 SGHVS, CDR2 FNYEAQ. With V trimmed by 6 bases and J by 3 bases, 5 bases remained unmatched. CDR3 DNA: TGTGCCAGCAGGCCAACAGGGGGCTACACTGAAGCTTTCTTT. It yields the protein CASRPTGGYTEAFF.

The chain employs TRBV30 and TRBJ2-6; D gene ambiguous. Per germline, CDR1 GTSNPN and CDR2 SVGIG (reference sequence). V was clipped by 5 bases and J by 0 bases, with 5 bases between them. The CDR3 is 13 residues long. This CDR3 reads CAWQDSGANVLTF. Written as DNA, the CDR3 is TGTGCCTGGCAGGACTCTGGGGCCAACGTCCTGACTTTC.